The 26 T cell receptor beta chains below were found in one sample sequenced in a study of T cells in Graves' hyperthyroidism and ophthalmopathy. The CDR3 regions of TCR beta were amplified from RNA transcripts. Researchers ran a first-round RT-PCR on the TCR CDR3 using the HTBI primer set. From the multiplex PCR reads, TCRdb called clonotypes with MiXCR, one entry per CDR3 protein. The sample yields under 300,000 distinct CDR3 sequences, 25% seen once. The source material was blood. All receptors derive from a man aged 40-50 years with Graves' hyperthyroidism that later progressed to Graves' ophthalmopathy.

The chain has TRBV6-1 and TRBJ1-2; D is undetermined. The CDR3 is 11 amino acids. From germline, CDR1 is MNHNS and CDR2 SASEGT. V was pared by 7 bases and J by 8 bases, with 11 bases between. The CDR3 DNA follows: TGTGCCAGCACCCCCGAGGCGGGCTACACCTTC. This encodes CASTPEAGYTF.

There are many counts of this clonotype. The chain links TRBV9 to TRBJ2-7, with a tentative D call TRBD2 (5 bases). The CDR3 consists of 15 residues. With 4 bases removed from V and 2 bases from J, the gap between germline ends came to 16 bases. CDR1 is SGDLS, CDR2 YYNGEE, per germline. DNA of the CDR3: TGTGCCAGCAGCCCCGCGGCAGGAGGCCCCTACGAGCAGTACTTC. Translating it yields CASSPAAGGPYEQYF.

In its sample, this clonotype was seen many times. The chain employs TRBV4-2 and TRBJ1-2; D uncertain. This CDR3 is 15 amino acids long. Germline V gene data show CDR1 as LGHNA and CDR2 as YNFKEQ. The germline V and J ends were trimmed by 6 bases and 6 bases, with 20 bases remaining between them. For the CDR3, the DNA is TGTGCCAGCAGTGACTCCCTCCCGTCCGGGGATGGCTACACCTTC. This translates into CASSDSLPSGDGYTF.

This rearrangement joins TRBV24-1 to TRBJ1-1; no firm D call. The germline CDR1 and CDR2 sequences are KGHDR and SFDVKD. The CDR3 totals 12 residues. V dropped 3 bases and J dropped 7 bases, with 8 bases sitting between them. The CDR3 loop reads CATSDAGFEAFF. The CDR3, as DNA: TGTGCCACCAGTGATGCGGGGTTTGAAGCTTTCTTT.

The chain uses TRBV7-2 and TRBJ2-7; 10 positions match TRBD2. CDR3 length equals 14 residues. The J segment lost 3 bases and the V segment lost 5 bases, leaving 4 bases of the junction unmatched. Germline CDR1 SGHTA, CDR2 FQGNSA. The DNA for the CDR3 is TGTGCCAGCAGCCTGAGCGGGAGGGACTACGAGCAGTACTTC. Amino acid sequence: CASSLSGRDYEQYF.

This clonotype was seen many times. J is TRBJ2-5 and V is TRBV5-1, with 8 bases lining up with TRBD1. Germline trimming cut 4 bases from V and 4 bases from J; bases unmatched to any gene: 3. Germline CDR1 is SGHRS and CDR2 is YFSETQ. CDR3 length: 13 amino acids. CDR3 sequence: CASSNDRGETQYF. As DNA, the CDR3 is TGCGCCAGCAGCAACGACAGGGGAGAGACCCAGTACTTC.

The chain couples TRBV6-2 or TRBV6-3 to TRBJ1-5, with 8 bases lining up with TRBD1. Trimming removed 7 bases from V and 2 bases from J; junction bases left unmatched: 19. This CDR3 has 19 residues. From germline, CDR1 is MNHEY and CDR2 SVGEGT. This CDR3 reads CASTEGRTGPSAGNQPQHF. CDR3 sequence (DNA): TGTGCCAGCACCGAGGGGCGGACAGGGCCTTCAGCGGGCAATCAGCCCCAGCATTTT.

This clonotype was seen repeatedly, ten times or more. J is TRBJ1-2 and V is TRBV19; TRBD1 matches at 8 bases. The CDR3 has 14 residues. V lost 3 bases and J lost 4; bases outside the gene matches: 4. Germline values: CDR1 LNHDA, CDR2 SQIVND (reference sequence). Here the CDR3 reads CASSIGTGSYGYTF. CDR3 bases: TGTGCCAGTAGTATTGGGACAGGAAGCTATGGCTACACCTTC.

This clonotype was counted many times. This may be a read error: a much more frequent sequence differs by one nucleotide. The J gene is TRBJ2-2, the V gene TRBV2; possible D gene TRBD2, 5 bases. There are 12 residues in the CDR3. CDR1 is SNHLY, CDR2 FYNNEI, per germline. CDR3 sequence: CASKVLTGELLF. Written as DNA, the CDR3 is TGTGCCAGCAAAGTTTTAACCGGGGAGCTGCTTTTT.

This clonotype was detected ten times or more. This chain joins TRBV30 and TRBJ1-1, with D hard to call. V lost 8 bases to trimming and J lost 4 bases, with 11 bases between them. The CDR3 sequence is 11 residues long. CDR1 is GTSNPN and CDR2 is SVGIG in the germline V gene (reference sequence). The CDR3 sequence is CASSDGTEAFF. CDR3 DNA: TGTGCCAGTTCGGACGGCACTGAAGCTTTCTTT.

The chain combines TRBV20-1 with TRBJ2-7; TRBD2 aligns across 7 bases. J was trimmed by 5 bases and V by 5 bases; bases with no gene match: 12. Germline assignment: CDR1 DFQATT and CDR2 SNEGSKA (reference sequence). The CDR3 covers 14 residues. The CDR3 sequence is CSASQMTSPHEQYF. The CDR3 region has the DNA TGCAGTGCTTCACAGATGACTAGCCCCCACGAGCAGTACTTC.

Ten or more counts support this clonotype. This chain links TRBV28 with TRBJ2-7; 8 nucleotides align to TRBD1. The CDR3 is made up of 14 amino acids. J gave up 4 bases and V 3 bases, and 5 bases lay outside the gene matches. CDR1 is MDHEN and CDR2 is SYDVKM in the germline V gene. CDR3 region: CASSFFRGQYEQYF. The CDR3 nucleotides read TGTGCCAGCAGTTTCTTCAGGGGGCAATACGAGCAGTACTTC.

The chain combines TRBV6-5 with TRBJ2-7, with a tentative D call TRBD2 (5 bases). The germline V gene has CDR1 MNHEY and CDR2 SVGAGI. V gave up 4 bases and J gave up 3 bases, with 16 bases separating them. The CDR3 length is 15 residues. CDR3 loop: CASSFFISGYYEQYF. Written as DNA, the CDR3 is TGTGCCAGCAGTTTTTTTATATCGGGGTACTACGAGCAGTACTTC.

This clonotype was counted at least ten times. As the CDR3 is not closed by the conserved phenylalanine or tryptophan, this likely results from a read error. The chain recombines TRBV12-3 or TRBV12-4 with TRBJ2-7; D unclear. V was shortened by 4 bases and J by 6 bases, with 16 bases between the two germline ends. There are 14 residues in the CDR3. The CDR3 nucleotides are TGTGCCAGCAGTTCCCTCGGGCGAACCATCGAGCAGTACTCC. Translating it yields CASSSLGRTIEQYS.

This clonotype was detected a few times. The V and J genes are TRBV30 and TRBJ2-5, with D unresolved. Germline V gene lookup returns CDR1 GTSNPN and CDR2 SVGIG (reference sequence). Trimming cost V 1 base and J 4 bases, with 4 bases left between them. This CDR3 is 11 amino acids long. The CDR3 spells CAWSGVETQYF. The CDR3 DNA reads TGTGCCTGGAGTGGGGTAGAGACCCAGTACTTC.

To note about this clonotype: The junction departs from germline at one end; a sequencing error may be responsible. CDR3 amino acids: CASATGISYEQNF. In DNA, the CDR3 is TGTGCCAGCGCGACAGGGATCTCCTACGAGCAGAACTTT. The chain recombines TRBV6-1 with TRBJ2-7, with 7 bases matching TRBD1. This CDR3 region has 13 residues. Germline V gene sequence: CDR1 MNHNS, CDR2 SASEGT.

The table lists this clonotype with many counts. The V gene is TRBV7-2, the J gene TRBJ2-2, with D unclear. V shed 1 base and J shed 3 bases, with 12 bases lying between them. Looked up from germline, CDR1 is SGHTA and CDR2 is FQGNSA. The CDR3 sequence is 16 residues long. CDR3 sequence reads: CASSLVNARDTGELFF. CDR3 nucleotides: TGTGCCAGCAGCTTAGTAAATGCCCGGGACACCGGGGAGCTGTTTTTT. The complete variable domain, with remaining parts taken from reference TRBV7-2 and TRBJ2-2, reads GAGVSQSPSNKVTEKGKDVELRCDPISGHTALYWYRQSLGQGLEFLIYFQGNSAPDKSGLPSDRFSAERTGGSVSTLTIQRTQQEDSAVYLCASSLVNARDTGELFFGEGSRLTVL.

About this clonotype: This could be a read error, since a much larger clone is one nucleotide away. This rearrangement joins TRBV2 to TRBJ2-2; 8 nucleotides match TRBD1. The CDR3 has 15 amino acids. The germline V gene encodes CDR1 SNHLY and CDR2 FYNNEI. Losses at the gene ends were 11 bases for V and 1 base for J; bases not matched to a gene: 9. In nucleotides, the CDR3 is TGTGCCGGTTCCTCACAGGGGGAGAACACCGGGGAGCTGTTTTTT. Translating gives CAGSSQGENTGELFF.

This clonotype was counted ten times or more. This chain links TRBV9 with TRBJ2-7; D is tentatively TRBD1 or TRBD2 (5 bases each). The CDR3 has 12 residues. The V and J ends lost 6 bases and 6 bases respectively, with 13 bases between them. Germline assignment: CDR1 SGDLS and CDR2 YYNGEE. The CDR3 reads CASNSRDLEQYF. The CDR3, as DNA: TGTGCCAGCAATTCCCGGGACCTCGAGCAGTACTTC. Filled out from reference TRBV9 and TRBJ2-7, the complete variable domain reads DSGVTQTPKHLITATGQRVTLRCSPRSGDLSVYWYQQSLDQGLQFLIQYYNGEERAKGNILERFSAQQFPDLHSELNLSSLELGDSALYFCASNSRDLEQYFGPGTRLTVT.

This clonotype was observed a few times. J is TRBJ1-1 and V is TRBV3-1; 8 positions agree with TRBD1. CDR3 length: 13 amino acids. CDR1 and CDR2 from the germline V gene are LGHDT and YNNKEL (reference sequence). V lost 6 bases to trimming and J lost 7 bases; unmatched junction nucleotides: 7. The CDR3 reads CASRKGQAGEAFF. The CDR3 DNA reads as TGTGCCAGCAGAAAGGGACAGGCCGGTGAAGCTTTCTTT.

This clonotype has a count of ten or more. The chain has TRBV7-2 and TRBJ2-7; D gene uncertain. The V and J ends lost 3 bases and 1 base respectively, with 4 bases between them. The CDR3 sequence is 12 residues long. The germline V gene encodes CDR1 SGHTA and CDR2 FQGNSA. CDR3 protein: CASSFASYEQYF. CDR3 bases: TGTGCCAGCAGCTTCGCTTCCTACGAGCAGTACTTC.

This clonotype has at least ten counts. The chain carries TRBV6-5 and TRBJ2-7; 9 bases are shared with TRBD2. The CDR3 consists of 17 residues. Trimming took 1 base from V and 2 from J; bases not matched to a gene: 9. The germline CDR1 and CDR2 sequences are MNHEY and SVGAGI. CDR3 amino acids: CASSYYPSGRPAYEQYF. DNA for the CDR3: TGTGCCAGCAGTTACTATCCGAGCGGGAGGCCCGCCTACGAGCAGTACTTC.

Ten or more counts support this clonotype. The rearrangement links TRBV7-2 to TRBJ1-1; 8 nucleotides align to TRBD1. Germline lookup yields CDR1 SGHTA and CDR2 FQGNSA. The V segment lost 5 bases and the J segment 1 base; nucleotides outside the gene matches: 3. The CDR3 extends over 14 amino acids. The CDR3 region is CASSVTGGNTEAFF. The CDR3 DNA is TGTGCCAGCAGCGTAACAGGGGGGAACACTGAAGCTTTCTTT.

This clonotype has at least ten counts. The chain employs TRBV18 and TRBJ2-5; 7 nucleotides agree with TRBD2. Germline-derived CDR1 and CDR2 are KGHSH and LQKENI. Trimming at V came to 2 bases and at J to 0 bases, leaving 6 bases not matched to a gene. The CDR3 runs to 16 residues. CDR3: CASSPWDSGYQETQYF. As DNA, the CDR3 is TGTGCCAGCTCACCATGGGATAGCGGGTACCAAGAGACCCAGTACTTC.

In its sample, this clonotype was seen a few times. J is TRBJ2-5 and V is TRBV6-5; TRBD2 might be the D (5 bases). V was cut by 2 bases and J by 5 bases, with 12 bases left in between. Germline V gives CDR1 MNHEY, CDR2 SVGAGI. The CDR3 contains 14 residues. The CDR3 reads CASSYRRGLETQYF. In DNA form, the CDR3 reads TGTGCCAGCAGTTACCGCCGGGGTCTGGAGACCCAGTACTTC.

There are many counts of this clonotype. This chain links TRBV25-1 with TRBJ1-2; no reliable D call. V was clipped by 1 base and J by 4 bases, with 10 bases between them. CDR3 length: 14 amino acids. CDR1 and CDR2 (germline): MGHDK, SYGVNS. The CDR3 DNA is TGTGCCAGCAGTGAATTATTGGGGTCCTATGGCTACACCTTC. Encoded protein: CASSELLGSYGYTF.